These 18 T cell receptor beta chains came from one sample sequenced in a study of T cells expressing NK-cell markers. TCRdb re-called the 5' RACE reads; every CDR3 protein appears as one record, without DNA. The sample has some 280,000 distinct CDR3 sequences; the top ten hold around 0.4%. The sample consisted of blood T cells: a sorted CD56 or NKG2C T cell subset, CD4+ or CD8+ T cells, or bulk PBMC T cells (not recorded which). These receptors all stem from a man between 18 and 29 years old in good health.

This chain connects TRBV5-5 to TRBJ2-5. Germline V gene data show CDR1 as SGHKS and CDR2 as YYEKEE (reference sequence). The CDR3 sequence is 14 residues long. This chain's CDR3 is CASSLGQVQETQYF.

The chain employs TRBV3-1 and TRBJ2-1; as DNA is missing, the TRBD2 call by TCRdb cannot be tested. Germline-derived CDR1 and CDR2 are LGHDT and YNNKEL (reference sequence). The CDR3 runs 14 residues. CDR3 amino acids: CASSPLAGNNEQFF.

The gene calls are TRBV4-3 and TRBJ2-4; TCRdb returns TRBD2, unconfirmable since there is no DNA. Germline lookup yields CDR1 LGHNA and CDR2 YSLEER. The CDR3 totals 17 residues. The CDR3 protein is CASSQAPGLAGKNIQYF.

The rearrangement joins TRBV18 to TRBJ2-1. Germline V lookup: CDR1 KGHSH, CDR2 LQKENI. The CDR3 length is 12 residues. CDR3 amino acids: CASSPHRQEQFF.

The chain links TRBV5-6 to TRBJ2-3; absent DNA, TCRdb's TRBD1 call cannot be checked. The germline CDR1 and CDR2 sequences are SGHDT and YYEEEE. This CDR3 is 15 amino acids long. The CDR3 is CASSRWGLSTDTQYF.

This chain connects TRBV20-1 to TRBJ2-5; TCRdb selects TRBD2, and the lack of DNA leaves this call unchecked. In germline, CDR1 is DFQATT, CDR2 SNEGSKA (reference sequence). The CDR3 covers 15 residues. Here the CDR3 reads CSASSSGRALQTQYF.

This chain joins TRBV5-6 and TRBJ1-1; TCRdb indicates TRBD1, and absent DNA this call remains unverified. Germline loops: CDR1 SGHDT, CDR2 YYEEEE. CDR3 size: 15 residues. This chain's CDR3 is CASSPGTGQGTEAFF.

The chain links TRBV20-1 to TRBJ2-3; TCRdb indicates TRBD1, and absent DNA this call remains unverified. Germline CDR1 reads DFQATT; CDR2 reads SNEGSKA (reference sequence). The length of the CDR3 is 16 residues. CDR3 amino acids: CSAQAFRTGGSDTQYF.

The chain is built from TRBV6-5 and TRBJ2-3; TCRdb's assignment of TRBD1 cannot be checked, as there is no DNA. CDR3 length equals 15 residues. Germline lookup yields CDR1 MNHEY and CDR2 SVGAGI. The CDR3 reads CASSYGGYGTDTQYF.

This chain uses TRBV7-2 with TRBJ1-2. Per the germline V gene, CDR1 is SGHTA and CDR2 is FQGNSA. The CDR3 contains 14 residues. The CDR3 is CASSLNGVDYGYTF.

This chain links TRBV20-1 with TRBJ2-4; TCRdb's assignment of TRBD1 cannot be checked, as there is no DNA. Germline CDR1 reads DFQATT; CDR2 reads SNEGSKA (reference sequence). The CDR3 loop spans 11 amino acids. CDR3 protein: CSANRGDIQYF.

The chain joins TRBV30 to TRBJ2-7; as DNA is missing, the TRBD1 call by TCRdb cannot be tested. Germline CDR1 reads GTSNPN; CDR2 reads SVGIG (reference sequence). The CDR3 has 12 residues. CDR3 sequence reads: CAWSPSGREQYF. The variable domain in full, completed from reference TRBV30 and TRBJ2-7, reads SQTIHQWPATLVQPVGSPLSLECTVEGTSNPNLYWYRQAAGRGLQLLFYSVGIGQISSEVPQNLSASRPQDRQFILSSKKLLLSDSGFYLCAWSPSGREQYFGPGTRLTVT.

The CDR3 spells CSARDRAGWGNEQFF. The chain uses TRBV20-1 and TRBJ2-1; the D gene TCRdb calls, TRBD1, cannot be checked with no DNA. The CDR3 covers 15 residues. Germline V gene sequence: CDR1 DFQATT, CDR2 SNEGSKA (reference sequence).

This chain links TRBV6-5 with TRBJ1-1; TCRdb designates TRBD1, a call that cannot be tested without DNA. CDR1 is MNHEY and CDR2 is SVGAGI in the germline V gene. This CDR3 has 16 amino acids. The CDR3 reads CASSYSKGTVNTEAFF.

The J gene is TRBJ2-5, the V gene TRBV11-2; the TCRdb D gene call, TRBD2, has no DNA to confirm it. This CDR3 has 19 amino acids. Per the germline V gene, CDR1 is SGHAT and CDR2 is FQNNGV. CDR3 loop: CASSLTSGRVPTPQETQYF.

The chain uses TRBV27 and TRBJ2-2; the TRBD1 assignment by TCRdb is unverifiable without DNA. The germline V gene encodes CDR1 MNHEY and CDR2 SMNVEV (reference sequence). This CDR3 has 16 amino acids. CDR3: CASARSGTTNTGELFF.

The chain uses TRBV20-1 and TRBJ2-3. This CDR3 has 17 residues. Germline V gene data show CDR1 as DFQATT and CDR2 as SNEGSKA (reference sequence). Here the CDR3 reads CSARDWVRLTSTDTQYF.

The chain combines TRBV15 with TRBJ2-1; TCRdb lists TRBD2, though no DNA is available to test this call. This CDR3 comprises 18 residues. Germline V CDR1 and CDR2: LNHNV, YYDKDF (reference sequence). The CDR3 protein is CATSRDSGLAGVYNEQFF.